The 11 T cell receptor beta chains listed next were all sequenced from one sample in a study of blood T cell repertoires in COVID-19. Produced via immunoSEQ multiplex PCR; TCRdb's table is partial and in-frame only. The sample has approximately 170,000 clones, about 90% seen once. Material: peripheral blood. The receptors stem from a woman in her fifties or sixties with COVID-19, enrolled during active disease.

The rearrangement joins TRBV7-9 to TRBJ2-5; 9 bases align to TRBD2. Trimming took 2 bases from V and 2 from J; bases not matched to a gene: 6. This CDR3 has 16 residues. Germline values: CDR1 SEHNR, CDR2 FQNEAQ (reference sequence). The CDR3: CASSLSGTSPQETQYF. The CDR3 nucleotides read TGTGCCAGCAGCTTAAGCGGGACTAGCCCACAAGAGACCCAGTACTTC.

This chain connects TRBV7-2 to TRBJ2-1, with TRBD2 matching over 13 bases. The V and J ends lost 6 bases and 7 bases, in that order; junction bases with no gene match: 9. The length of the CDR3 is 16 residues. Germline-derived CDR1 and CDR2 are SGHTA and FQGNSA. CDR3 sequence (DNA): TGTGCCAGCAGTTACCGGACTAGCGGGAGAGCGAATGAGCAGTTCTTC. Protein: CASSYRTSGRANEQFF.

The chain employs TRBV27 and TRBJ2-3; TRBD1 matches 7 bases. The CDR3 extends over 13 amino acids. Germline assignment: CDR1 MNHEY and CDR2 SMNVEV (reference sequence). J gave up 4 bases and V 5 bases, and 3 bases lay outside the gene matches. Here the CDR3 DNA reads TGTGCCAGCAGTCCAGGGACAGCAGATACGCAGTATTTT. This sequence encodes CASSPGTADTQYF.

This sequence joins TRBV19 and TRBJ2-7, with TRBD1 matching 9 bases. The CDR3 is 13 residues long. Germline CDR1 is LNHDA and CDR2 is SQIVND (reference sequence). Trimming took 5 bases from V and 6 from J; bases not matched to a gene: 5. The CDR3 sequence: CASSRGQGLEQYF. Here the CDR3 DNA reads TGTGCCAGTAGTCGGGGACAGGGCCTCGAGCAGTACTTC.

This clone showed up just a few times. The genes are TRBV19 and TRBJ2-7; 9 nucleotides align to TRBD1. The V gene end was trimmed by 6 bases and the J gene end by 3 bases; junction bases not matched to a gene: 9. The CDR3 is 15 residues long. Germline V lookup: CDR1 LNHDA, CDR2 SQIVND (reference sequence). This CDR3 is CASRTSGTGIYEQYF. The CDR3 DNA reads TGTGCCAGTAGGACCTCCGGGACAGGGATCTACGAGCAGTACTTC.

The chain carries TRBV4-3 and TRBJ1-4; unclear D gene. CDR1 and CDR2 (germline): LGHNA, YSLEER. The V end was cut by 3 bases, the J end by 8 bases, with 16 bases between. CDR3 length equals 15 residues. As DNA, the CDR3 is TGCGCCAGCAGCCATGGTATAAGGGAGGAAGAAAAACTGTTTTTT. This encodes CASSHGIREEEKLFF.

The J gene is TRBJ1-5, the V gene TRBV2, with a tentative D call TRBD1 (5 bases). CDR3 length: 13 amino acids. Germline V CDR1 and CDR2: SNHLY, FYNNEI. Trimming stripped 4 bases from V and 7 bases from J, with 11 bases between. This CDR3 reads CASSVRVLQPQHF. The CDR3 DNA reads as TGTGCCAGCAGTGTCAGGGTATTGCAGCCCCAGCATTTT.

CDR3 coding DNA: TGTGCCTGGAGGGTCAGGGAAGATTCACCCCTCCACTTT. Translation: CAWRVREDSPLHF. The chain uses TRBV30 and TRBJ1-6, with D possibly TRBD1 on 5 matching bases. The germline V and J ends were trimmed by 3 bases and 8 bases, with 11 bases remaining between them. This CDR3 comprises 13 residues. Germline CDR1 reads GTSNPN; CDR2 reads SVGIG (reference sequence).

CDR3 amino acids: CASSPGLAGVGTGELFF. DNA of the CDR3: TGTGCCAGCAGCCCAGGACTAGCGGGAGTGGGGACCGGGGAGCTGTTTTTT. The V gene is TRBV7-8, the J gene TRBJ2-2; 13 bases are shared with TRBD2. Trimming removed 5 bases from V and 5 bases from J; junction bases left unmatched: 8. Germline CDR1 is SGHVS and CDR2 is FQNEAQ. The CDR3 consists of 17 residues.

The chain employs TRBV19 and TRBJ2-1; 7 nucleotides align to TRBD2. The length of the CDR3 is 15 residues. The germline V gene encodes CDR1 LNHDA and CDR2 SQIVND (reference sequence). V shed 7 bases and J 4 bases; nucleotides not matched to a gene: 10. The CDR3 DNA reads as TGTGCCAGTAATGGCGGGAGATCTGAATACAATGAGCAGTTCTTC. This translates into CASNGGRSEYNEQFF.

V usage is TRBV18 and J usage is TRBJ1-5; TRBD1 agrees at 9 bases. V was pared by 4 bases and J by 1 base, with 2 bases of the junction left unmatched. CDR3 size: 15 residues. The germline V gene has CDR1 KGHSH and CDR2 LQKENI. The CDR3 DNA follows: TGTGCCAGCTCACAGGGGACAGGGAGCAATCAGCCCCAGCATTTT. It encodes CASSQGTGSNQPQHF.